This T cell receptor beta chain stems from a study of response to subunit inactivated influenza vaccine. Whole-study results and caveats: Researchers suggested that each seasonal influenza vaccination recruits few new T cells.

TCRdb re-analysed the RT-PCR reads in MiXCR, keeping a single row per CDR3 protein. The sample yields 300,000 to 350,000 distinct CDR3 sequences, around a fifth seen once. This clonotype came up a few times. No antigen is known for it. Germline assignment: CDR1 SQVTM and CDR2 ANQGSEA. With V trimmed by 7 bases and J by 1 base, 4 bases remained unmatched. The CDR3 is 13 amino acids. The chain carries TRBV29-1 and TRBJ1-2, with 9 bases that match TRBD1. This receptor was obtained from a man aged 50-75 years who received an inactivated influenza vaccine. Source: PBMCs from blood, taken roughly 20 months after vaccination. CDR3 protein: CSGGTGSNYGYTF. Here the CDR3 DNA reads TGCAGCGGCGGGACAGGGAGTAACTATGGCTACACCTTC.